This entry concerns a single T cell receptor (beta chain). This entry belongs to a study of siplizumab effects on memory and regulatory T cells. The CDR3 spans 14 residues. Trimming cost V 0 bases and J 9 bases; bases outside gene matches: 3. CDR1 is MNHEY, CDR2 SMNVEV, per germline (reference sequence). The data were produced by immunoSEQ multiplex PCR, yet TCRdb's version contains in-frame clones alone and is incomplete. The sample yields approximately 94,000 clones, roughly 96% seen once. Unstimulated naive, memory, effector memory and TEMRA subsets underwent sequencing in a few donor pairs. The receptor's source is a human donor in good health. The genes are TRBV27 and TRBJ2-1; 9 bases align to TRBD2. Source material: naive CD4+ T cells sorted from blood. The CDR3 loop is CASSLSAGGLEQFF. The CDR3 DNA follows: TGTGCCAGCAGTTTATCGGCGGGGGGGCTTGAGCAGTTCTTC.